The entry below gives a single T cell receptor (beta chain) sequence along with its context. This sample was taken from a study of blood T cell repertoires in COVID-19. At the level of the study: Researchers got acute and convalescent COVID-19 samples from the United States, Italy and Spain. Nucleic acid was either cDNA or gDNA, and it came from T cells, B-cell-depleted T cells, or PBMCs.

The CDR3 spans 14 residues. CDR1 LGHDT and CDR2 YNNKEL come from the germline V gene (reference sequence). The germline V and J ends were trimmed by 5 bases and 8 bases, with 18 bases remaining between them. The assay was immunoSEQ multiplex PCR, and TCRdb's table has in-frame clones only and misses some. The sample has 99,000 or so clones; roughly four fifths are singletons. This rearrangement joins TRBV3-1 (or the pseudogene TRBV3-2) to TRBJ1-1, with a tentative D call TRBD1 (6 bases). Sequencing was carried out using peripheral blood. This TCR came from a woman aged 80 or over with acute or convalescent COVID-19. CDR3 protein: CASSFEGTSAEAFF. The CDR3, as DNA: TGTGCCAGCAGCTTTGAAGGGACATCAGCGGAAGCTTTCTTT.